The sequence of this T cell receptor beta chain was determined in a study of cytomegalovirus exposure and HLA in healthy donors. Findings and limits, study-wide: HLA-A and HLA-B allele assignments for most subjects were reportedly predicted accurately using TCR beta sequences.

With 60 Vbeta and 13 Jbeta primers, the PCR was carried out. The data were produced by immunoSEQ multiplex PCR, yet TCRdb's version contains in-frame clones alone and is incomplete. The sample includes about 120,000 clones, around 66% of them seen just once. Concerning this clone itself: Its specificity is not known.

The CDR3 loop spans 15 amino acids. The V gene's germline CDR1 is SEHNR and CDR2 FQNEAQ (reference sequence). Losses at the gene ends were 5 bases for V and 8 bases for J; bases not matched to a gene: 7. The sequenced sample was PBMCs. The rearrangement links TRBV7-9 to TRBJ2-1, with 12 positions matching TRBD2. The TCR originated in a woman between 35 and 50 years old in good health and CMV-seropositive. The CDR3 loop is CASSAPSGGVDEQFF. In DNA, the CDR3 is TGTGCCAGCAGCGCTCCTAGCGGGGGGGTGGATGAGCAGTTCTTC. The variable domain in full, completed from reference TRBV7-9 and TRBJ2-1, reads DTGVSQNPRHKITKRGQNVTFRCDPISEHNRLYWYRQTLGQGPEFLTYFQNEAQLEKSRLLSDRFSAERPKGSFSTLEIQRTEQGDSAMYLCASSAPSGGVDEQFFGPGTRLTVL.